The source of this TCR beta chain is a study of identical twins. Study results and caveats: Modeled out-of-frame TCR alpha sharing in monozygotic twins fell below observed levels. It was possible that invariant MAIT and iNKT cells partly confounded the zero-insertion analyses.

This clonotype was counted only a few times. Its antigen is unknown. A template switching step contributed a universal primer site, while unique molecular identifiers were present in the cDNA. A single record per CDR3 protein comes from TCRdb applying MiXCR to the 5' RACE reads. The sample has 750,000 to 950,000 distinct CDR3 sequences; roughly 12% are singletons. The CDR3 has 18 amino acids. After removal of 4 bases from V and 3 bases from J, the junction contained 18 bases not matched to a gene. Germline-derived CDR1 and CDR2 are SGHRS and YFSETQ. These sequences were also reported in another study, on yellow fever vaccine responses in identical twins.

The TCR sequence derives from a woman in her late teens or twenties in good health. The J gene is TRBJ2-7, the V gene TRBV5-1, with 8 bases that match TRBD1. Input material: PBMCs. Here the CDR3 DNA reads TGCGCCAGCAGCGCCTCGGGGACAGGAATCAAACTAGGCTACGAGCAGTACTTC. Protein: CASSASGTGIKLGYEQYF.